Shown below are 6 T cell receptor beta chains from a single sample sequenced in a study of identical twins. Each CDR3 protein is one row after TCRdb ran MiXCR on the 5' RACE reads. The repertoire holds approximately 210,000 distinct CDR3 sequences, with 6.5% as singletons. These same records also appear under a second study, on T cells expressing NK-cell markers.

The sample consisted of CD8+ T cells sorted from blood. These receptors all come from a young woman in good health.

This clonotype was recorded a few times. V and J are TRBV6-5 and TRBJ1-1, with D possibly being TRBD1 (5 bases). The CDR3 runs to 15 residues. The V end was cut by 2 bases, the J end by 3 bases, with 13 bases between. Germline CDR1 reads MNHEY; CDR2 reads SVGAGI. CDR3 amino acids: CASSYTGEKDTEAFF. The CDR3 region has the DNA TGTGCCAGCAGTTACACGGGGGAAAAGGACACTGAAGCTTTCTTT.

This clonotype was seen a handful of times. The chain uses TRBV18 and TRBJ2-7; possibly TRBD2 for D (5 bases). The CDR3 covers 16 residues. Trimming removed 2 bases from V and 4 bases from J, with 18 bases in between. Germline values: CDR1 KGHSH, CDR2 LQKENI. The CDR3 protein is CASSPTPGELAYEQYF. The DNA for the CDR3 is TGTGCCAGCTCACCAACCCCCGGGGAGTTAGCGTACGAGCAGTACTTC.

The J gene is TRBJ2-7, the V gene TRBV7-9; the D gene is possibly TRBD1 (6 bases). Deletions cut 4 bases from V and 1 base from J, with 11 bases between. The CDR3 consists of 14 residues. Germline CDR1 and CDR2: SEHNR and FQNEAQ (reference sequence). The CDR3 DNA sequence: TGTGCCAGCAGCTCGGACAGAGTATCCTACGAGCAGTACTTC. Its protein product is CASSSDRVSYEQYF.

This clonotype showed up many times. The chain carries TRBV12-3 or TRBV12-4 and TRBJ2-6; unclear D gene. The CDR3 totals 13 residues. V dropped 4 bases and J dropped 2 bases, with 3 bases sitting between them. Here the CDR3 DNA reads TGTGCCAGCAGTTCCCCTGGGGCCAACGTCCTGACTTTC. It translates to CASSSPGANVLTF.

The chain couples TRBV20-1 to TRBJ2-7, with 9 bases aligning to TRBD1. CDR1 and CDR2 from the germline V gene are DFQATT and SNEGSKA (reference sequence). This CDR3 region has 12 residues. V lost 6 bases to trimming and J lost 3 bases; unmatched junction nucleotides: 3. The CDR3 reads CSASDRGYEQYF. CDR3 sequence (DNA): TGCAGTGCCTCGGACAGGGGCTACGAGCAGTACTTC.

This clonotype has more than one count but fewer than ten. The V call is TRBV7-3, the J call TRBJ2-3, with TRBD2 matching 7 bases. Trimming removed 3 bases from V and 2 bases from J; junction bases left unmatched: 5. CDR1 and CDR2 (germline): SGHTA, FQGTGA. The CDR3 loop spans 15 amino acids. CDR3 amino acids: CASSLGGGTTDTQYF. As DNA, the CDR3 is TGTGCCAGCAGCTTGGGGGGGGGGACCACAGATACGCAGTATTTT.